This T cell receptor beta chain was sequenced during a study of blood T cell repertoires in COVID-19. Study summary: Sources were T cells, B-cell-depleted T cells, or PBMCs; the material itself was cDNA or gDNA.

This CDR3 is built from 14 residues. Germline V gives CDR1 SGHNT, CDR2 YYREEE (reference sequence). V was trimmed by 7 bases and J by 4 bases, leaving 17 bases between them. Seattle researchers signed up patients amid active infection and tracked them longitudinally. As handled by the study authors: Nucleated cell number was recorded as an estimate derived from reference gene primer amplification. Clones were read by immunoSEQ multiplex PCR, and TCRdb kept only the in-frame ones, dropping some. The V and J calls and clone size come from that table; D and trimming were worked out from the DNA. This sample carries 170,000 or so clones, about 83% of them seen once, and the ten largest clones take around 12%.

The sequenced material came from peripheral blood. The TCR originated in a woman in her 70s with COVID-19, enrolled during active disease. V gene TRBV5-4 combines with J gene TRBJ1-1; possibly TRBD1 for D (5 bases). CDR3 protein: CASRAGGWGTEAFF. The DNA for the CDR3 is TGTGCCAGCCGGGCCGGGGGATGGGGCACTGAAGCTTTCTTT.